This T cell receptor beta chain stems from a study of blood T cell repertoires in COVID-19 (dated by TCRdb to the early 2020s). General notes on the study: The collaborator samples originated in the United States, Italy and Spain and spanned the acute and convalescent phases of COVID-19. The material from the prospective study consisted of cDNA or gDNA derived from T cells, B-cell-depleted T cells, or PBMCs. Subjects who had been exposed to COVID-19, were actively infected with it, or had recovered from it provided the deeply sampled blood TCRbeta repertoires that made up the dataset. A freely available public database, intended as a resource for researchers studying the immune response to SARS-CoV-2, is where the repertoires were released. The samples were drawn from two sources: the first 160 participants of the ongoing ImmuneRACE study, and 950 to 1,500 subjects contributed by 6 global collaborators. A de-identified subject ID, COVID-19 status, age in years and sex were almost always included in the sample metadata. HLA class I and class II types, where available, came from metadata supplied by the sample provider rather than from assay-based typing. General conclusions and limits of the study: The quantity of clinical and demographic metadata differed by source and by participant and was supplied without curation.

Collaborating institutions collected whole blood in K2EDTA tubes following their own protocols. For TCRbeta analysis, collaborator samples were shipped as frozen whole blood, as isolated PBMCs, or as DNA extracted from either sample type. CDR1 and CDR2 are read off the germline V gene as MGHRA and YSYEKL. The CDR3 contains 16 residues, cysteine and phenylalanine counted. This entry keeps only the CDR3 DNA: 48 bases, framed from base 1. Trimming removed 4 bases from V and 4 bases from J; the gene matches leave 9 bases unexplained. Of note for this clone: It lacks a known antigen. No much larger clone exists at a distance of one base, and base qualities are not known.

TCRbeta CDR3 regions were amplified from genomic DNA using the immunoSEQ Assay, a bias-controlled multiplex PCR. For the original study's pipeline: The number of nucleated cells in each sample was estimated from the amplification of reference gene primers within the assay. Sequence reads were collapsed and filtered to measure the absolute abundance of every unique TCRbeta CDR3 rearrangement. For each sample, productive Simpson clonality was calculated as the square root of Simpson's diversity index over productive rearrangements. The source is immuneACCESS, and TCRdb retained only in-frame sequences with V and J called. Part of the clones is not carried over; for the studies checked, unresolved V genes explain less than half of this, and the remainder is unexplained. The D gene and trimming were derived from the DNA, and the V and J assignments and clone size from that table. For this sample the table gives about 60,000 clones, of which 80% to 90% were detected only once. The top ten constitute around 8.3% of the sample.

Here the chain combines TRBV4-1 and TRBJ2-5; 10 of the junction bases match TRBD2. The sequence was obtained from a human donor with active COVID-19. The donor label of this sample is uncertain. Sequences were obtained from peripheral blood. The CDR3 here reads CASSPGGASGGETQYF. Read as DNA, the sequence is TGCGCCAGCAGCCCGGGGGGGGCTAGCGGGGGAGAGACCCAGTACTTC.